The 9 T cell receptor beta chains below come from one sample, sequenced in a study of cytomegalovirus exposure and HLA in healthy donors. PCR was performed using 60 Vbeta and 13 Jbeta primers. Clones were read by immunoSEQ multiplex PCR, and TCRdb kept only the in-frame ones, dropping some. The data show some 90,000 clones, about four fifths seen once. Sequencing was done on a sample of PBMCs. The receptors come from a woman in her forties in good health and CMV-seronegative.

This rearrangement joins TRBV29-1 to TRBJ1-1; possibly TRBD1 for D (6 bases). There are 13 residues in the CDR3. CDR1 and CDR2 from the germline V gene are SQVTM and ANQGSEA. Deletions cut 4 bases from V and 1 base from J, with 10 bases between. DNA of the CDR3: TGCAGCGTTGTGCAGGGGTCGAACACTGAAGCTTTCTTT. It translates to CSVVQGSNTEAFF.

In this sample, this clone turned up a few times. Other DNA sequences in the sample encode the same CDR3. This rearrangement joins TRBV29-1 to TRBJ2-5, with TRBD1 matching 7 bases. V lost 3 bases and J lost 5; bases outside the gene matches: 9. CDR3 length: 14 amino acids. Germline-derived CDR1 and CDR2 are SQVTM and ANQGSEA. The CDR3 DNA sequence: TGCAGCGTTGAGGGCCAGGGGGTAGGGGAGACCCAGTACTTC. Its translation: CSVEGQGVGETQYF.

This chain connects TRBV27 to TRBJ2-1; 12 nucleotides match TRBD2. The CDR3 runs 15 residues. Germline V gene data show CDR1 as MNHEY and CDR2 as SMNVEV (reference sequence). Trimming cost V 5 bases and J 10 bases; bases outside gene matches: 9. CDR3 in DNA: TGTGCCAGCAGTAAAGGGGGACTAGCGGGCCGCGAGCAGTTCTTC. Its translation is CASSKGGLAGREQFF.

The V and J genes are TRBV7-8 and TRBJ1-3; no firm D call. CDR1 and CDR2 from the germline V gene are SGHVS and FQNEAQ. The CDR3 sequence is 16 residues long. With 3 bases removed from V and 0 bases from J, the gap between germline ends came to 12 bases. The CDR3 sequence is CASSFSILSSGNTIYF. In nucleotides, the CDR3 is TGTGCCAGCAGCTTTTCGATCTTGAGCTCTGGAAACACCATATATTTT.

This rearrangement joins TRBV13 to TRBJ1-4; D is possibly TRBD1 (5 bases). V lost 3 bases and J 2 bases, leaving 7 bases between the germline ends. Germline lookup yields CDR1 PRHDT and CDR2 FYEKMQ (reference sequence). This CDR3 region has 14 residues. The CDR3 DNA is TGTGCCAGCAGCTTGAAGGGGACTAATGAAAAACTGTTTTTT. It specifies CASSLKGTNEKLFF.

The rearrangement links TRBV7-2 to TRBJ2-5; D is unclear. V gave up 1 base and J gave up 5 bases, with 11 bases separating them. This CDR3 spans 14 amino acids. The germline V gene has CDR1 SGHTA and CDR2 FQGNSA. The CDR3 nucleotides read TGTGCCAGCAGCTTAGGAGGCCGGTGGGAGACCCAGTACTTC. Its protein product is CASSLGGRWETQYF.

The chain recombines TRBV7-2 with TRBJ2-1, with 7 bases aligning to TRBD2. V was clipped by 5 bases and J by 0 bases; unmatched bases: 16. The CDR3 runs to 19 residues. Germline CDR1 SGHTA, CDR2 FQGNSA. CDR3 residues: CASSPRGVAGLSSYNEQFF. The CDR3 nucleotides are TGTGCCAGCAGCCCCCGCGGGGTAGCGGGCCTAAGCTCCTACAATGAGCAGTTCTTC. The complete variable domain, with remaining parts taken from reference TRBV7-2 and TRBJ2-1, reads GAGVSQSPSNKVTEKGKDVELRCDPISGHTALYWYRQSLGQGLEFLIYFQGNSAPDKSGLPSDRFSAERTGGSVSTLTIQRTQQEDSAVYLCASSPRGVAGLSSYNEQFFGPGTRLTVL.

This chain joins TRBV19 and TRBJ1-2; perhaps TRBD1 as D (6 bases). Trimming cost V 5 bases and J 5 bases, with 21 bases left between them. Germline V gene data show CDR1 as LNHDA and CDR2 as SQIVND (reference sequence). The CDR3 runs to 16 residues. The CDR3 region has the DNA TGTGCCAGTAGTCCAGACCCCAAGGCAGGGGCGTATGGCTACACCTTC. Protein: CASSPDPKAGAYGYTF.

Only one count was recorded for this clone. The chain links TRBV9 to TRBJ2-3; D unresolved. With 7 bases removed from V and 5 bases from J, the gap between germline ends came to 11 bases. The CDR3 sequence is 12 residues long. Germline assignment: CDR1 SGDLS and CDR2 YYNGEE. CDR3 sequence: CASSLVGDTQYF. Here the CDR3 DNA reads TGTGCCAGCTCTCTAGTGGGAGATACGCAGTATTTT.